The clone carrying this TCR beta chain showed up many times. Its antigen is currently unknown. The entry originates in a study of CD8+CD57+ T cells in acquired aplastic anemia. General study findings and limits: About 30 shared CD8+ CDR3s appeared highly expressed within patients' immunodominant clones.

Genomic DNA served as template for TCR beta VDJ and CDR3 profiling. TCRdb re-analysed the reads in MiXCR, keeping a single row per CDR3 protein. The data hold some 130,000 distinct CDR3 sequences, with roughly two fifths observed a single time. CDR3 size: 14 residues. CDR1 and CDR2 (germline): SGHRS, YFSETQ. Trimming cost V 7 bases and J 0 bases, with 12 bases left between them. Sequencing used sorted CD4+, CD8+, or CD8+CD57+ T cells (not recorded which) from PBMCs. This chain joins TRBV5-1 and TRBJ2-3, with D perhaps being TRBD1 or TRBD2 (5 bases each). The TCR comes from a human donor in good health, serving as a control. The DNA for the CDR3 is TGCGCCAGCCAGGGACGGCTTAGCACAGATACGCAGTATTTT. Translated: CASQGRLSTDTQYF.